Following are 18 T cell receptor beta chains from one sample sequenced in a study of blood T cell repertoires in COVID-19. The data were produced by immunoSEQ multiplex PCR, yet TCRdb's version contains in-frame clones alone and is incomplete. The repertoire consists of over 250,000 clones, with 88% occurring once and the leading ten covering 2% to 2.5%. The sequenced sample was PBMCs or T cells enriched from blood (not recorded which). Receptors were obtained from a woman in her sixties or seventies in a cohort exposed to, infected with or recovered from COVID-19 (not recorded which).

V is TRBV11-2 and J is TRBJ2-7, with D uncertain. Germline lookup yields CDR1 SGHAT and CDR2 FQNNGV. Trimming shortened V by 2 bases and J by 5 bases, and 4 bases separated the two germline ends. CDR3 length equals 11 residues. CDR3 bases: TGTGCCAGCAGCTTACGAGACGAGCAGTACTTC. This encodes CASSLRDEQYF.

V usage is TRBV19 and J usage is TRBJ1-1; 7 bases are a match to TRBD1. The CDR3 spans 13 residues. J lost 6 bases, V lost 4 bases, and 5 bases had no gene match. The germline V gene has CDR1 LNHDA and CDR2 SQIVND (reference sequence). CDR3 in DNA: TGTGCCAGTAGTAGACAGGGAGACGCTGAAGCTTTCTTT. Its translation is CASSRQGDAEAFF.

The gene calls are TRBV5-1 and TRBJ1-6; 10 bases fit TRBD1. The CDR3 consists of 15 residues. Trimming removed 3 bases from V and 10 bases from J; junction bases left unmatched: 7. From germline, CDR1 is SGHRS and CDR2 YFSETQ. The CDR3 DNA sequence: TGCGCCAGCAGCTCGACAGGGGGCAGTCAGTCACCCCTCCACTTT. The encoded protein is CASSSTGGSQSPLHF.

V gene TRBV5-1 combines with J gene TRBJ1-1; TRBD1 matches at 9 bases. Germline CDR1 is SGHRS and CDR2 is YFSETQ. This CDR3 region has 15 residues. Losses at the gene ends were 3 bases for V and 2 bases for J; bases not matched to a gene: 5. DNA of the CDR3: TGCGCCAGCAGCTCCGGGACAGGGCCAAACACTGAAGCTTTCTTT. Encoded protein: CASSSGTGPNTEAFF.

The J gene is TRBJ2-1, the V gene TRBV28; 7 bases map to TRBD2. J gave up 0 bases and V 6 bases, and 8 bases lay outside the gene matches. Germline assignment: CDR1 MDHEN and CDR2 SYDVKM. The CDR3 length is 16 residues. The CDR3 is CASSPTSLSSYNEQFF. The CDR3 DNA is TGTGCCAGCAGCCCGACTAGCCTCTCCTCCTACAATGAGCAGTTCTTC.

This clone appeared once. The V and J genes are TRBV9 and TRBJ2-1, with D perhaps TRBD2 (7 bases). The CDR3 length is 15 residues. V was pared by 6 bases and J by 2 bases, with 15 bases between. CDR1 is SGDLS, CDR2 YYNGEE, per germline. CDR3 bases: TGTGCCAGCACCATGGGGAGGGGGACCTACAATGAGCAGTTCTTC. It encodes CASTMGRGTYNEQFF. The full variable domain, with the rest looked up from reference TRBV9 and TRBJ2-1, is DSGVTQTPKHLITATGQRVTLRCSPRSGDLSVYWYQQSLDQGLQFLIQYYNGEERAKGNILERFSAQQFPDLHSELNLSSLELGDSALYFCASTMGRGTYNEQFFGPGTRLTVL.

The DNA for the CDR3 is TGTGCCAGCAGCCGGGACAGGGGTCTCAATAATTCACCCCTCCACTTT. Protein: CASSRDRGLNNSPLHF. The rearrangement links TRBV6-2 or TRBV6-3 to TRBJ1-6; TRBD1 matches at 10 bases. The CDR3 runs to 16 residues. V lost 6 bases, J lost 5 bases, and 7 bases stayed unmatched. Germline V gene lookup returns CDR1 MNHEY and CDR2 SVGEGT.

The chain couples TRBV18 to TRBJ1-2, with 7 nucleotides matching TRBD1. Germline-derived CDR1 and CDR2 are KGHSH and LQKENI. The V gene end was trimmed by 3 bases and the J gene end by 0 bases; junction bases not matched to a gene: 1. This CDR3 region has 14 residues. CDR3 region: CASSPTGANYGYTF. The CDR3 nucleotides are TGTGCCAGCTCACCCACAGGGGCTAACTATGGCTACACCTTC.

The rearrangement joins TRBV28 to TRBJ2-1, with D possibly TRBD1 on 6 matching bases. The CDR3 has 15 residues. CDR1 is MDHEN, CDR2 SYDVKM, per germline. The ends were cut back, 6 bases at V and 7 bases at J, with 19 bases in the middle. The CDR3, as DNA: TGTGCCAGCAGCCAGACCACGACAGGTGCTAATGAGCAGTTCTTC. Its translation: CASSQTTTGANEQFF.

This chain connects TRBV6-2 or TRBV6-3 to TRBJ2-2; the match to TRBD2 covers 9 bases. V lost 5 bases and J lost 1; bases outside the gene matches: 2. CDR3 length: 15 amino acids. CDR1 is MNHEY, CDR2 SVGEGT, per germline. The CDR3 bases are TGTGCCAGCAGTCTAGCGGGAAAGAACACCGGGGAGCTGTTTTTT. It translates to CASSLAGKNTGELFF.

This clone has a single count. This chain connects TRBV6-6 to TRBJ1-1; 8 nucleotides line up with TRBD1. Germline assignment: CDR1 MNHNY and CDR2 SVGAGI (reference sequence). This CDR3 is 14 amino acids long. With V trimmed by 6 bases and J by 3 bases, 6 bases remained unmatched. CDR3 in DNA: TGTGCCAGCAGGCCTTACAGGGGGGACACTGAAGCTTTCTTT. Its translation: CASRPYRGDTEAFF.

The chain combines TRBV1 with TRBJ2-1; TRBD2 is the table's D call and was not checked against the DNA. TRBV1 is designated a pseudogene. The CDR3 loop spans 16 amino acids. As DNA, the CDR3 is TGCACCAGCAGCCAAGAGTTAGCGGGAGGCCCCAATGAGCAGTTCTTC. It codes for CTSSQELAGGPNEQFF.

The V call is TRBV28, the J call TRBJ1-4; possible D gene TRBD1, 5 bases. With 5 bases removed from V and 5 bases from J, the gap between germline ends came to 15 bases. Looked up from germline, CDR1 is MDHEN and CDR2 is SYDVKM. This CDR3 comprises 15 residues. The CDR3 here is CASSPPGGVNEKLFF. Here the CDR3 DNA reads TGTGCCAGCAGTCCCCCGGGGGGAGTAAATGAAAAACTGTTTTTT.

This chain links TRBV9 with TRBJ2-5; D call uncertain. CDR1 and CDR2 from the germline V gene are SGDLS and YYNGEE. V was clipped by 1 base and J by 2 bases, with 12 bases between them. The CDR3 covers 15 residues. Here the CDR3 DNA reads TGTGCCAGCAGCGTATTGGGCTTCTCGCAAGAGACCCAGTACTTC. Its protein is CASSVLGFSQETQYF.

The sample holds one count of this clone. CDR3 in amino acids: CASSQQREGPGEQYF. The CDR3 DNA is TGTGCCAGCTCACAACAGCGGGAGGGCCCCGGGGAGCAGTACTTC. V usage is TRBV18 and J usage is TRBJ2-7, with 10 positions matching TRBD2. V shed 4 bases, J shed 7 bases, and the junction held 10 bases outside the gene matches. CDR1 is KGHSH and CDR2 is LQKENI in the germline V gene. This CDR3 has 15 residues.

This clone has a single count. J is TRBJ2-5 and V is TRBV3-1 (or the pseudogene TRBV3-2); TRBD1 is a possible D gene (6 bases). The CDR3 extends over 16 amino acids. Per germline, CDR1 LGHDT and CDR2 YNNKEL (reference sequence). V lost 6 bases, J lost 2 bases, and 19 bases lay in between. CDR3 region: CASRRSLDRVQETQYF. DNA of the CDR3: TGTGCCAGCAGGAGATCGTTGGACAGAGTTCAAGAGACCCAGTACTTC.

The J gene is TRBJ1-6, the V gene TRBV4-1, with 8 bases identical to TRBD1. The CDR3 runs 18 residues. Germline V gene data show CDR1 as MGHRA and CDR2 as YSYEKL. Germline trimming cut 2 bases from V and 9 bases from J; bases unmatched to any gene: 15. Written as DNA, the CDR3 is TGCGCCAGCAGCCAAAATATTTCCCCCGGGACAGGTGGTTCACCCCTCCACTTT. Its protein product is CASSQNISPGTGGSPLHF.

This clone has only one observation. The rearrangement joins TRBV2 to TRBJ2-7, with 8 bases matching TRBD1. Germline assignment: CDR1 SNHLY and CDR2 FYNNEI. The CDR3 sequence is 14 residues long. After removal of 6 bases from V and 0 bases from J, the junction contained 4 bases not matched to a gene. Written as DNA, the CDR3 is TGTGCCAGCAGGGCCACAGGGGGCTCCTACGAGCAGTACTTC. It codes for CASRATGGSYEQYF. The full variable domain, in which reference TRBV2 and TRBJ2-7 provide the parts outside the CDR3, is EPEVTQTPSHQVTQMGQEVILRCVPISNHLYFYWYRQILGQKVEFLVSFYNNEISEKSEIFDDQFSVERPDGSNFTLKIRSTKLEDSAMYFCASRATGGSYEQYFGPGTRLTVT.